Below, one TCR beta chain is given with its context. Its antigen is unidentified. Trimming removed 7 bases from V and 13 bases from J, with 19 bases in between. Germline values: CDR1 MDHEN, CDR2 SYDVKM. This CDR3 contains 13 residues. One entry per CDR3 protein, called by TCRdb with MiXCR from the reads. Counted here are around 530,000 distinct CDR3 sequences, more than 25% occurring once; the ten biggest clones make up less than 15%. This entry comes from a study of T cell repertoires in cytomegalovirus infection. Across the whole study: TCR beta signatures that were public indicated CMV infection and matching HLA type.

Study-level points and caveats: Ex vivo responses were dominated by HLA-C-restricted CMV-specific TCR beta clonotypes.

This rearrangement joins TRBV28 to TRBJ1-4; no reliable D call. The receptor's source is a human donor in good health (CMV status not recorded). Some clones in this sample may be carry-over from other donors' samples. The sample consisted of PBMCs. The CDR3 region has the DNA TGTGCCAGCAAGGGAATAGGCGGCTCGGGACTGTTTTTT. Protein sequence: CASKGIGGSGLFF.